This note documents a single TCR beta chain sequence. The record originates from a study of OX40 agonist ivuxolimab in advanced cancers. It was autoimmune disease history or systemic immunosuppression that excluded patients. Baseline, cycle 4 day 1, and cycle 7 day 1 were the blood sampling points. Assay used: immunoSEQ multiplex PCR; TCRdb lists only in-frame clones, some missing. Among fewer than 80,000 clones listed, 70% to 90% were seen once. V lost 4 bases to trimming and J lost 4 bases; unmatched junction nucleotides: 7. The germline gives CDR1 MGHRA, CDR2 YSYEKL. The CDR3 has 16 residues. Specimen: CD4+ or CD8+ T cells sorted from blood, collected in a trial of the OX40 agonist ivuxolimab. This clonotype originated in an adult with an advanced solid tumor such as melanoma, head and neck, liver or kidney cancer. The chain uses TRBV4-1 and TRBJ2-3, with TRBD2 matching 11 bases. For the CDR3, the DNA is TGCGCCAGCAGCCCCAATAGCGGGAGGGTCTCAGATACGCAGTATTTT. Protein sequence: CASSPNSGRVSDTQYF.